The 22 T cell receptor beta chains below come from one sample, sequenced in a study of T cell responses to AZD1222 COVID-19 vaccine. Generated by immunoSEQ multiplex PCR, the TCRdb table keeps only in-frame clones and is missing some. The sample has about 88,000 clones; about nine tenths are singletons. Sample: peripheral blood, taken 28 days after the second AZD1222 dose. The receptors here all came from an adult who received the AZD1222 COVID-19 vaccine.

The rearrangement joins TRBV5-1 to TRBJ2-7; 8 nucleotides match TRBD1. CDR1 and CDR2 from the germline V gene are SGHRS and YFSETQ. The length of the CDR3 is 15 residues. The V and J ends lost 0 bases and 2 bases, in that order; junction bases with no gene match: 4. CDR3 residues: CASSLGGQGTYEQYF. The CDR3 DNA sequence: TGCGCCAGCAGCTTGGGAGGACAGGGAACCTACGAGCAGTACTTC.

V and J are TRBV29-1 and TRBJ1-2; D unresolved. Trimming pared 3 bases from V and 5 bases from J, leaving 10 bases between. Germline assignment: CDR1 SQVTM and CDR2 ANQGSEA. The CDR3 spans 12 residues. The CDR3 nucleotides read TGCAGCGTTGAGGAGGGCCGGTATGGCTACACCTTC. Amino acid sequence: CSVEEGRYGYTF.

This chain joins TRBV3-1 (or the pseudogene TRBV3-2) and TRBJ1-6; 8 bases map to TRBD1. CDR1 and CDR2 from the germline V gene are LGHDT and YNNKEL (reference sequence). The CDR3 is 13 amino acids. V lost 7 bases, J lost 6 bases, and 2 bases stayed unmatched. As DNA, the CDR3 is TGTGCCAGCACCGGACAGGGTAATTCACCCCTCCACTTT. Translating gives CASTGQGNSPLHF.

CDR3 sequence: CASSSPSSGRGETQYF. In nucleotides, the CDR3 is TGTGCCAGCAGTTCCCCTTCTAGCGGGAGAGGGGAGACCCAGTACTTC. The rearrangement joins TRBV28 to TRBJ2-5; TRBD2 matches 10 bases. Trimming removed 4 bases from V and 5 bases from J; junction bases left unmatched: 10. The CDR3 has 16 amino acids. In germline, CDR1 is MDHEN, CDR2 SYDVKM. The variable domain in full, completed from reference TRBV28 and TRBJ2-5, reads DVKVTQSSRYLVKRTGEKVFLECVQDMDHENMFWYRQDPGLGLRLIYFSYDVKMKEKGDIPEGYSVSREKKERFSLILESASTNQTSMYLCASSSPSSGRGETQYFGPGTRLLVL.

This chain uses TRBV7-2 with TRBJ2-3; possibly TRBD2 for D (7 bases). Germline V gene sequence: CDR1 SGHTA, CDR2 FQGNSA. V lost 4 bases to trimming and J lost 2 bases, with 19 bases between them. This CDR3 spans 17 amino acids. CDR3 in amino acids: CASSSTLGGRDTDTQYF. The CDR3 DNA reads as TGTGCCAGCAGCTCTACTCTGGGGGGGCGGGACACAGATACGCAGTATTTT.

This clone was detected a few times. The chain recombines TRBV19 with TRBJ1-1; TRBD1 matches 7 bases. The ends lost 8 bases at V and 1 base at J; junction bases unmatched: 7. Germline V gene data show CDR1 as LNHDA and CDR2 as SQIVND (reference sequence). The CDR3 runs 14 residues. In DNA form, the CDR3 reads TGTGCCAGTCGTACGACAGGGAGGAACACTGAAGCTTTCTTT. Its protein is CASRTTGRNTEAFF.

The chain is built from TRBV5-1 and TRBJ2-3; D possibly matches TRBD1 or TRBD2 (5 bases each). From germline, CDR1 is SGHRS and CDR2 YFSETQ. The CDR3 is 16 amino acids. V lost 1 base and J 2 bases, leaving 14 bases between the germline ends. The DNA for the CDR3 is TGCGCCAGCAGCTTGAAGGTTGGGGGTTCCACAGATACGCAGTATTTT. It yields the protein CASSLKVGGSTDTQYF.

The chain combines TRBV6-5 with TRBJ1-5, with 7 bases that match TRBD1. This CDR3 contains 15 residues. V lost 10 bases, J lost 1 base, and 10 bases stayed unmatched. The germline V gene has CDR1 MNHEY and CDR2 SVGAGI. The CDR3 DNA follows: TGTGCCACGATTCTGGACAGGATGAGCAATCAGCCCCAGCATTTT. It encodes CATILDRMSNQPQHF.

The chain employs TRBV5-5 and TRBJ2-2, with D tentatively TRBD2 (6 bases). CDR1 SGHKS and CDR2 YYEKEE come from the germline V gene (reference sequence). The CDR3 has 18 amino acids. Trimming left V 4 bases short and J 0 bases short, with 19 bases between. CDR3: CASSPPLGGVTNTGELFF. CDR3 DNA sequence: TGTGCCAGCAGCCCACCGCTGGGCGGGGTTACGAACACCGGGGAGCTGTTTTTT.

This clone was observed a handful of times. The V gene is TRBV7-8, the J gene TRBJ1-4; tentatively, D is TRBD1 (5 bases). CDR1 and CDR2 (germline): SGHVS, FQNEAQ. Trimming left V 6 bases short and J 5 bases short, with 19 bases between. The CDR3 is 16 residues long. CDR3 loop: CASSPLAGRGNEKLFF. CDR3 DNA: TGTGCCAGCAGTCCCCTGGCAGGGAGGGGCAATGAAAAACTGTTTTTT.

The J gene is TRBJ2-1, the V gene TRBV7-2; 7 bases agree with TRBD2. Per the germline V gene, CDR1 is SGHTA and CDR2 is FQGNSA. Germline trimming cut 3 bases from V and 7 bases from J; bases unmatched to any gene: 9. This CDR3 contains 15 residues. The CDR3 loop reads CASSLPGGRQNEQFF. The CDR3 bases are TGTGCCAGCAGCTTGCCGGGGGGACGGCAGAATGAGCAGTTCTTC.

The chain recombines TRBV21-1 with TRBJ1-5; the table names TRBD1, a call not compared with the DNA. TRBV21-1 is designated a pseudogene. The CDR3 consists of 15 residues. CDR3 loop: CASSTGRGGNQPQHF. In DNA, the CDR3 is TGTGCCAGCAGCACGGGCAGGGGGGGCAATCAGCCCCAGCATTTT.

The CDR3 sequence is CASIEQGLRNEQFF. The CDR3 nucleotides read TGTGCCAGTATAGAACAGGGGCTAAGGAATGAGCAGTTCTTC. V is TRBV19 and J is TRBJ2-1, with TRBD1 matching 7 bases. The CDR3 length is 14 residues. Germline V gene sequence: CDR1 LNHDA, CDR2 SQIVND (reference sequence). V dropped 7 bases and J dropped 7; count of bases not matched to a gene: 10. Complete variable domain (other parts from reference TRBV19 and TRBJ2-1): DGGITQSPKYLFRKEGQNVTLSCEQNLNHDAMYWYRQDPGQGLRLIYYSQIVNDFQKGDIAEGYSVSREKKESFPLTVTSAQKNPTAFYLCASIEQGLRNEQFFGPGTRLTVL.

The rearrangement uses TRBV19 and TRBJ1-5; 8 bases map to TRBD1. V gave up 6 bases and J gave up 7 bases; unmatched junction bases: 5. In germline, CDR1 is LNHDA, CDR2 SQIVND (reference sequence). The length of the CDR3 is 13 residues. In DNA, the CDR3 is TGTGCCAGTAGGAAACAGGGGGGACAGCCCCAGCATTTT. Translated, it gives CASRKQGGQPQHF.

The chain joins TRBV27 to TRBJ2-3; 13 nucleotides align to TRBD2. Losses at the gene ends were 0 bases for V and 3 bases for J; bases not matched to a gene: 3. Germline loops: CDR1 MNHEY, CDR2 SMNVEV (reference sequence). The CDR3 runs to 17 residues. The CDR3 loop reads CASSLSVTSGGTDTQYF. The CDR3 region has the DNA TGTGCCAGCAGTTTATCGGTGACTAGCGGGGGGACAGATACGCAGTATTTT.

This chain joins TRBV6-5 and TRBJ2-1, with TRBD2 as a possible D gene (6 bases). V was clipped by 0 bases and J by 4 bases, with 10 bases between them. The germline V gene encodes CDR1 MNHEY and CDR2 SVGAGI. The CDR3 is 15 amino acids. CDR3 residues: CASSYSEGFYNEQFF. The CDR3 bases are TGTGCCAGCAGTTACTCGGAGGGTTTTTACAATGAGCAGTTCTTC.

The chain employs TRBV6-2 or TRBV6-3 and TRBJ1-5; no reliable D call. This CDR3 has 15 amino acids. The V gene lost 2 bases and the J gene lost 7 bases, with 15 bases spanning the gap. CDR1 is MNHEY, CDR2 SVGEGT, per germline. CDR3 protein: CASSYDSQTGQPQHF. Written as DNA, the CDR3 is TGTGCCAGCAGTTACGATAGCCAAACCGGGCAGCCCCAGCATTTT.

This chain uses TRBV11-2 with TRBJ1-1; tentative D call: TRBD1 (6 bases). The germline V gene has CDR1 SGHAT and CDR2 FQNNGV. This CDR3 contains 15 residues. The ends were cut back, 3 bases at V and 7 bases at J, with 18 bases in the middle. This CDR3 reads CASSLNLDSIGEAFF. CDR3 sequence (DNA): TGTGCCAGCAGCTTGAACCTGGACAGTATTGGTGAAGCTTTCTTT.

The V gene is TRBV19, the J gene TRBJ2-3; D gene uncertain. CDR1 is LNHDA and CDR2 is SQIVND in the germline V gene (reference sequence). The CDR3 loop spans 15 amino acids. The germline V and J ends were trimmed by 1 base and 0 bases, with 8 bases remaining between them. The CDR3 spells CASSIAWSSTDTQYF. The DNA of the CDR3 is TGTGCCAGTAGTATAGCGTGGTCTAGCACAGATACGCAGTATTTT. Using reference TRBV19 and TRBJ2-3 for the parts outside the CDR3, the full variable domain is DGGITQSPKYLFRKEGQNVTLSCEQNLNHDAMYWYRQDPGQGLRLIYYSQIVNDFQKGDIAEGYSVSREKKESFPLTVTSAQKNPTAFYLCASSIAWSSTDTQYFGPGTRLTVL.

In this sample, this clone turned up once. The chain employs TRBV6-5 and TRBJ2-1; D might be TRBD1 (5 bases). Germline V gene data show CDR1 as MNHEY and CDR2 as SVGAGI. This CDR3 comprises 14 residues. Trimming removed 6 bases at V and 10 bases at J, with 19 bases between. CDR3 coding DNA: TGTGCCAGCAGAGGATCAGGGCTCGGGCGAGAGCAGTTCTTC. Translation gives CASRGSGLGREQFF.

The CDR3 region is CASSSQGKSYGYTF. CDR3 DNA sequence: TGTGCCAGTAGCTCACAGGGGAAATCCTATGGCTACACCTTC. The chain joins TRBV19 to TRBJ1-2; 7 bases fit TRBD1. The length of the CDR3 is 14 residues. The germline gives CDR1 LNHDA, CDR2 SQIVND (reference sequence). Germline trimming cut 6 bases from V and 4 bases from J; bases unmatched to any gene: 8.

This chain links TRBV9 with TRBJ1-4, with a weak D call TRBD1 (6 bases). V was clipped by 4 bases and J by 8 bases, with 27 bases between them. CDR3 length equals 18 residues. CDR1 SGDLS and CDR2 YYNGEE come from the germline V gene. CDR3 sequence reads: CASSSSGSRGYGGEKLFF. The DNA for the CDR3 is TGTGCCAGCAGCTCTTCGGGTTCGAGGGGGTACGGTGGAGAAAAACTGTTTTTT.